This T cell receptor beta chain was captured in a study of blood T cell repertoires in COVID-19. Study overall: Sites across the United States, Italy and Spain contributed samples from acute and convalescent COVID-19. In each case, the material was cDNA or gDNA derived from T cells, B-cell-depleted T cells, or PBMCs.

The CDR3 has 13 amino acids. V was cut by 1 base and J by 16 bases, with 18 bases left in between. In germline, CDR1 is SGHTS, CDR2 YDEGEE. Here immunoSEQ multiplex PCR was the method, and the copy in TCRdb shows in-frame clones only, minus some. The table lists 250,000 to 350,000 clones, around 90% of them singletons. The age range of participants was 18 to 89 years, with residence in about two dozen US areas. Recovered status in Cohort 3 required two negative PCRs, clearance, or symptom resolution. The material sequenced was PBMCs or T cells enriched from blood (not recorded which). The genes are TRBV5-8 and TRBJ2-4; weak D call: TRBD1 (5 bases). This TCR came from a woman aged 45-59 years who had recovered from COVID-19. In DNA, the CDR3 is TGTGCCAGCAGCTTGAGGGCAGGGATACTGTCTTACTTC. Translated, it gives CASSLRAGILSYF.